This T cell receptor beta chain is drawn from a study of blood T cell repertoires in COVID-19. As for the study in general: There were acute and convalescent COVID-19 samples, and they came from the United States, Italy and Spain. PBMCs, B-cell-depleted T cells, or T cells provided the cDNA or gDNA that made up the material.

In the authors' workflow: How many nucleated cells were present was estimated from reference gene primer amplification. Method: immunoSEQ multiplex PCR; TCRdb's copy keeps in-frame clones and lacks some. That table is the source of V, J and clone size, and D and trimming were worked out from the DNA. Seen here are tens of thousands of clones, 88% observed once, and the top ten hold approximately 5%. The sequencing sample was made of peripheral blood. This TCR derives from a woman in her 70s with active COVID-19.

The DNA of the CDR3 is TGTGCCAGCAGCCAAGCGGCGGGGTCAGGCAATCAGCCCCAGCATTTT. Translation: CASSQAAGSGNQPQHF. This sequence joins TRBV4-2 and TRBJ1-5; D gene unclear. Germline values: CDR1 LGHNA, CDR2 YNFKEQ. Trimming cost V 1 base and J 2 bases, with 12 bases left between them. The CDR3 runs to 16 residues.